These 20 T cell receptor beta chains were sequenced from one sample in a study of T cell repertoires in cytomegalovirus infection (dated by TCRdb to about 2019). TCRdb records Illumina HiSeq 1500 as the sequencer. Starting from the raw public reads, TCRdb applied fastp trimming at Q25, assembled clones with MiXCR and retained in-frame beta chains. One record per CDR3 amino acid sequence lists the most common genes and DNA. In all, the sample holds 800,000 to 950,000 distinct CDR3 sequences, and approximately 32% of those were seen once. The ten top clones hold over 10% of the sample. These receptors lack a known antigen. The sample's treatment or condition label, in plain terms: in vitro stimulation with specific CMV peptide epitopes to enrich CMV-specific T cells. The source material was cultured CD8+ T cells from PBMCs, sampled from culture after CMV antigen stimulation. The receptors were sampled from a human donor in good health (CMV status not recorded). Some clones in this sample may be carry-over from other donors' samples.

This clonotype was detected only a few times. This rearrangement joins TRBV28 to TRBJ2-1; 9 bases line up with TRBD2. Germline assignment: CDR1 MDHEN and CDR2 SYDVKM. The length of the CDR3 is 17 residues. V lost 1 base, J lost 4 bases, and 8 bases stayed unmatched. CDR3 amino acids: CASSLSGGGAEYNEQFF. CDR3 sequence (DNA): TGTGCCAGCAGTTTATCGGGCGGGGGGGCAGAATACAATGAGCAGTTCTTC.

The CDR3 reads CASSQELDHYGYTF. The DNA of the CDR3 is TGTGCCAGCAGCCAAGAATTGGATCACTATGGCTACACCTTC. J is TRBJ1-2 and V is TRBV14; D not certain. V was pared by 0 bases and J by 3 bases, with 8 bases between. Germline CDR1 SGHDN, CDR2 FVKESK. This CDR3 has 14 amino acids.

DNA for the CDR3: TGTGCCAGCAGTTATGGATACTCTAGCAATCAGCCCCAGCATTTT. Protein: CASSYGYSSNQPQHF. The V and J genes are TRBV27 and TRBJ1-5; D is unclear. Trimming removed 4 bases at V and 0 bases at J, with 10 bases between. Germline-derived CDR1 and CDR2 are MNHEY and SMNVEV (reference sequence). There are 15 residues in the CDR3.

The chain couples TRBV27 to TRBJ1-5; 8 bases are a match to TRBD1. Trimming removed 6 bases from V and 7 bases from J; junction bases left unmatched: 8. Germline loops: CDR1 MNHEY, CDR2 SMNVEV (reference sequence). This CDR3 is 14 amino acids long. CDR3 amino acids: CASSQDRGGQPQHF. The CDR3 nucleotides are TGTGCCAGCAGCCAAGACAGGGGAGGACAGCCCCAGCATTTT.

This clonotype was detected a few times. The rearrangement uses TRBV20-1 and TRBJ2-4; 9 positions match TRBD1. Germline CDR1 DFQATT, CDR2 SNEGSKA (reference sequence). V gave up 0 bases and J gave up 9 bases; unmatched junction bases: 12. The CDR3 totals 16 residues. CDR3 bases: TGCAGTGCTAGAGATTTCCGACAGGGGGTTATTCCCATTCAGTACTTC. This gives the protein CSARDFRQGVIPIQYF.

The sample holds a few counts of this clonotype. The chain uses TRBV6-5 and TRBJ1-6; perhaps TRBD1 as D (5 bases). V was cut by 2 bases and J by 10 bases, with 12 bases left in between. The germline V gene has CDR1 MNHEY and CDR2 SVGAGI. The CDR3 extends over 14 amino acids. CDR3 DNA sequence: TGTGCCAGCAGTTACGGACAAATATTATCACCCCTCCACTTT. The encoded protein is CASSYGQILSPLHF.

V and J are TRBV6-1 and TRBJ1-2; the D gene is possibly TRBD1 (5 bases). Germline assignment: CDR1 MNHNS and CDR2 SASEGT. The CDR3 runs to 13 residues. V dropped 5 bases and J dropped 7 bases, with 14 bases sitting between them. CDR3 amino acids: CASSSRDVSGYTF. In DNA form, the CDR3 reads TGTGCCAGCAGTTCACGGGACGTCTCTGGCTACACCTTC.

V is TRBV27 and J is TRBJ2-1; D is perhaps TRBD1 (6 bases). This CDR3 is built from 14 residues. Germline assignment: CDR1 MNHEY and CDR2 SMNVEV (reference sequence). The V end was cut by 8 bases, the J end by 0 bases, with 11 bases between. CDR3 residues: CASRIGGSYNEQFF. Written as DNA, the CDR3 is TGTGCCAGCCGAATAGGGGGCTCCTACAATGAGCAGTTCTTC.

This sequence joins TRBV7-3 and TRBJ1-1; tentatively, D is TRBD1 (6 bases). Germline V gene sequence: CDR1 SGHTA, CDR2 FQGTGA. The CDR3 loop spans 17 amino acids. Between the trimmed V and J ends, which lost 0 bases and 0 bases, there was a span of 14 bases. The CDR3 nucleotides read TGTGCCAGCAGCTTAACGGCCGGGGACATCATGAACACTGAAGCTTTCTTT. Its translation: CASSLTAGDIMNTEAFF.

This chain links TRBV27 with TRBJ2-3, with a tentative D call TRBD2 (6 bases). Germline CDR1 reads MNHEY; CDR2 reads SMNVEV (reference sequence). The ends were cut back, 6 bases at V and 4 bases at J, with 17 bases in the middle. The CDR3 covers 15 residues. This CDR3 reads CASRGRLGLADTQYF. Here the CDR3 DNA reads TGTGCCAGCAGGGGAAGGCTGGGACTTGCAGATACGCAGTATTTT.

This clonotype has only a few counts. The rearrangement joins TRBV7-3 to TRBJ2-6, with no clear D. V was trimmed by 3 bases and J by 0 bases, leaving 18 bases between them. CDR1 is SGHTA and CDR2 is FQGTGA in the germline V gene. The CDR3 is 19 amino acids. In DNA, the CDR3 is TGTGCCAGCAGCTTCCTCGGCAGCCTAACCCCCTCTGGGGCCAACGTCCTGACTTTC. Its protein is CASSFLGSLTPSGANVLTF.

This clonotype was seen many times. The genes are TRBV19 and TRBJ2-1; unclear D gene. Germline loops: CDR1 LNHDA, CDR2 SQIVND (reference sequence). The CDR3 has 14 amino acids. Trimming shortened V by 3 bases and J by 4 bases, and 10 bases separated the two germline ends. CDR3 nucleotides: TGTGCCAGTAGTATTGGGCAGAGTTACAATGAGCAGTTCTTC. It specifies CASSIGQSYNEQFF.

The rearrangement joins TRBV16 to TRBJ1-6, with D possibly being TRBD1 (5 bases). The CDR3 runs to 16 residues. V was trimmed by 3 bases and J by 7 bases, leaving 16 bases between them. Germline lookup yields CDR1 KGHSY and CDR2 FQNENV. CDR3 region: CASSQELAGTNSPLHF. Here the CDR3 DNA reads TGTGCCAGCAGCCAGGAATTGGCTGGGACGAATTCACCCCTCCACTTT. The full variable domain, in which reference TRBV16 and TRBJ1-6 provide the parts outside the CDR3, is GEEVAQTPKHLVRGEGQKAKLYCAPIKGHSYVFWYQQVLKNEFKFLISFQNENVFDETGMPKERFSAKCLPNSPCSLEIQATKLEDSAVYFCASSQELAGTNSPLHFGNGTRLTVT.

Turning to this clonotype: This may come from a read error, since a much larger clone is one base off. This sequence joins TRBV24-1 and TRBJ2-5, with 10 bases aligning to TRBD2. Looked up from germline, CDR1 is KGHDR and CDR2 is SFDVKD. The CDR3 covers 15 residues. The CDR3 bases are TGTACCACCTCCCCGGGACTAGCGATCCCAGAGACCCAGTACTTC. This gives the protein CTTSPGLAIPETQYF.

In this sample, this clonotype turned up many times. This chain connects TRBV11-1 to TRBJ2-2; D call uncertain. The V gene lost 2 bases and the J gene lost 1 base, with 8 bases spanning the gap. Germline V gene sequence: CDR1 SGHAT, CDR2 FQDESV (reference sequence). The CDR3 length is 15 residues. The CDR3 DNA sequence: TGTGCCAGCAGCTTACGACGGATGAACACCGGGGAGCTGTTTTTT. Translation: CASSLRRMNTGELFF.

The J gene is TRBJ1-2, the V gene TRBV6-6, with D possibly TRBD1 on 5 matching bases. Germline loops: CDR1 MNHNY, CDR2 SVGAGI (reference sequence). This CDR3 has 14 amino acids. V gave up 6 bases and J gave up 0 bases, with 11 bases separating them. As DNA, the CDR3 is TGTGCCAGCAGCCGGGACGGAACTAACTATGGCTACACCTTC. This encodes CASSRDGTNYGYTF.

There are many counts of this clonotype. The rearrangement uses TRBV7-2 and TRBJ1-2, with unresolved D. Germline assignment: CDR1 SGHTA and CDR2 FQGNSA. This CDR3 has 14 amino acids. Between the trimmed V and J ends, which lost 1 base and 3 bases, there was a span of 9 bases. DNA of the CDR3: TGTGCCAGCAGCTTAGGGGAGGCGGACTATGGCTACACCTTC. Protein: CASSLGEADYGYTF. The full variable domain, rest sourced from reference TRBV7-2 and TRBJ1-2, is GAGVSQSPSNKVTEKGKDVELRCDPISGHTALYWYRQSLGQGLEFLIYFQGNSAPDKSGLPSDRFSAERTGGSVSTLTIQRTQQEDSAVYLCASSLGEADYGYTFGSGTRLTVV.

This clonotype was observed a few times. CDR3 DNA sequence: TGTGCCAGCAGCTTAGCGGGCCAGCGGGGGCCCTACGAGACCCAGTACTTC. Translation gives CASSLAGQRGPYETQYF. This rearrangement joins TRBV7-9 to TRBJ2-5; 8 positions match TRBD2. This CDR3 has 17 amino acids. After removal of 0 bases from V and 5 bases from J, the junction contained 11 bases not matched to a gene. CDR1 SEHNR and CDR2 FQNEAQ come from the germline V gene (reference sequence).

The chain has TRBV29-1 and TRBJ2-2, with D possibly matching TRBD1 (6 bases). The length of the CDR3 is 16 residues. V lost 2 bases and J lost 1, with 14 bases in between. CDR1 is SQVTM, CDR2 ANQGSEA, per germline. The CDR3 DNA reads as TGCAGCGTTGAACCACAGGGAGAGGGGAACACCGGGGAGCTGTTTTTT. Its protein is CSVEPQGEGNTGELFF.

This rearrangement joins TRBV2 to TRBJ2-5; TRBD2 matches 11 bases. Per germline, CDR1 SNHLY and CDR2 FYNNEI. The J segment lost 5 bases and the V segment lost 6 bases, leaving 8 bases of the junction unmatched. The CDR3 has 15 residues. The CDR3 DNA reads as TGTGCCAGCAGGCATAGCGGGGGGGATTTGGAGACCCAGTACTTC. Its protein product is CASRHSGGDLETQYF.